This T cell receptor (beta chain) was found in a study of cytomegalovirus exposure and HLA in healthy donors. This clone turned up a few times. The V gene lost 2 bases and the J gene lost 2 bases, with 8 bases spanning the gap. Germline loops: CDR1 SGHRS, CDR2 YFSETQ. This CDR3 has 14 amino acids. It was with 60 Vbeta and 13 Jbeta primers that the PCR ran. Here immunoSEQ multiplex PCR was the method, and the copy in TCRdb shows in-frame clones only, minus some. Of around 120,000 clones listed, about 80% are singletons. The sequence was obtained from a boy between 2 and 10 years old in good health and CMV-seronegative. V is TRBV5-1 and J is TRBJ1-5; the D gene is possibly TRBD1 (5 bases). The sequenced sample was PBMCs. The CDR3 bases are TGCGCCAGCAGCTTAGGGGTGGGCAATCAGCCCCAGCATTTT. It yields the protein CASSLGVGNQPQHF.